A selection of T cell receptor beta chains follows, all from one sample in a study of T cell changes during pregnancy in multiple sclerosis. Clones were sequenced by immunoSEQ multiplex PCR, and TCRdb holds only the in-frame ones, with some missing. The sample consists of approximately 40,000 clones, about 87% of them appearing once. Here the sequenced sample was peripheral blood, taken in the first trimester of pregnancy. Every receptor here comes from a female donor in good health, enrolled as a control in a pregnancy study. CDR3s include the opening cysteine and the closing phenylalanine or tryptophan. The D gene is left open where the match is weak. Not every row has a clone size; where given, it reads once, few, many or a size class.

J,length,V,size,D,CDR3,DNA
TRBJ2-1,15,TRBV6-4,.,.,CASSDETGTYNEQFF,TGTGCCAGCAGTGACGAGACAGGAACTTACAATGAGCAGTTCTTC
TRBJ1-5,16,TRBV4-1,.,TRBD1,CASSQNTGGANQPQHF,TGCGCCAGCAGCCAAAACACAGGGGGCGCGAATCAGCCCCAGCATTTT
TRBJ2-2,13,TRBV10-1,.,.,CASSERRTGELFF,TGCGCCAGCAGTGAGAGGAGGACCGGGGAGCTGTTTTTT
TRBJ1-1,15,TRBV7-2,.,.,CASSLQAGMNTEAFF,TGTGCCAGCAGCCTCCAGGCGGGGATGAACACTGAAGCTTTCTTT
TRBJ1-6,14,TRBV9,.,.,CASSASSYNSPLHF,TGTGCCAGCAGCGCGAGCTCCTATAATTCACCCCTCCACTTT
TRBJ1-2,13,TRBV5-6,once,.,CASSFGINYGYTF,TGTGCCAGCAGCTTCGGGATTAACTATGGCTACACCTTC
TRBJ2-2,14,TRBV5-1,.,.,CASQKGQDTGELFF,TGCGCCAGCCAGAAGGGGCAGGACACCGGGGAGCTGTTTTTT
TRBJ1-1,17,TRBV7-8,medium-sized,.,CASSLGIDWGMNTEAFF,TGTGCCAGCAGCTTAGGTATTGACTGGGGCATGAACACTGAAGCTTTCTTT
TRBJ2-3,19,TRBV7-8,.,.,CASSLNVRTPLMETDTQYF,TGTGCCAGCAGCTTAAATGTGAGGACACCCCTGATGGAGACAGATACGCAGTATTTT
TRBJ1-5,14,TRBV19,.,TRBD1,CASHQDRAHQPQHF,TGTGCCAGTCACCAGGACAGGGCACATCAGCCCCAGCATTTT
TRBJ1-1,15,TRBV28,.,.,CASSHQQSPQTEAFF,TGTGCCAGCAGTCATCAACAGAGTCCGCAGACTGAAGCTTTCTTT
TRBJ1-4,15,TRBV5-1,.,.,CASSLRGKRDEKLFF,TGCGCCAGCAGCCTCCGGGGGAAGAGGGATGAAAAACTGTTTTTT
TRBJ1-2,15,TRBV4-1,.,.,CASSQDQGLGYGYTF,TGCGCCAGCAGCCAAGACCAGGGGCTGGGCTATGGCTACACCTTC
TRBJ2-2,16,TRBV6-4,.,.,CASSDGGAANTGELFF,TGTGCCAGCAGTGACGGGGGGGCCGCGAACACCGGGGAGCTGTTTTTT
TRBJ1-5,14,TRBV6-1,.,.,CASSVGGLSKPQHF,TGTGCCAGCAGTGTCGGGGGGCTCTCTAAGCCCCAGCATTTT
TRBJ2-1,14,TRBV29-1,.,.,CSVWGQGSGNEQFF,TGCAGCGTTTGGGGGCAGGGTAGTGGCAATGAGCAGTTCTTC
TRBJ2-1,18,TRBV7-9,.,TRBD2,CASSLGPSGGDTYNEQFF,TGTGCCAGCAGCTTAGGGCCTAGCGGGGGAGATACCTACAATGAGCAGTTCTTC
TRBJ1-4,14,TRBV5-1,.,.,CASSQGRTNEKLFF,TGCGCCAGCAGTCAGGGTAGAACTAATGAAAAACTGTTTTTT
TRBJ2-2,16,TRBV7-9,.,TRBD2,CASSPSPGGLTGELFF,TGTGCCAGCAGCCCCTCGCCGGGGGGGCTCACCGGGGAGCTGTTTTTT
TRBJ2-4,15,TRBV9,once,TRBD2,CASSVEGLAGSGQYF,TGTGCCAGCAGCGTAGAGGGACTAGCGGGGTCGGGTCAGTACTTC
TRBJ2-1,16,TRBV7-3,.,.,CASSLEVISSADEQFF,TGTGCCAGCAGCTTAGAGGTCATTTCCTCGGCGGATGAGCAGTTCTTC
TRBJ2-3,13,TRBV2,once,.,CASSGPFTDTQYF,TGTGCCAGCAGTGGTCCTTTCACAGATACGCAGTATTTT
TRBJ2-3,14,TRBV10-3,.,TRBD1,CATQPDRGPDTQYF,TGTGCCACCCAACCCGACAGGGGGCCAGATACGCAGTATTTT
TRBJ2-3,15,TRBV6-4,.,.,CASSDRSGGTDTQYF,TGTGCCAGCAGTGACCGGTCAGGGGGGACAGATACGCAGTATTTT
TRBJ1-5,13,TRBV5-1,once,.,CASSLGGGQPQHF,TGCGCCAGCAGCTTGGGGGGAGGGCAGCCCCAGCATTTT
TRBJ2-2,16,TRBV6-1,.,TRBD2,CASSVILAGGTGELFF,TGTGCCAGCAGTGTGATACTAGCGGGAGGCACCGGGGAGCTGTTTTTT
TRBJ2-7,11,TRBV7-9,.,.,CATFSLDEQYF,TGTGCCACCTTCTCCCTCGACGAGCAGTACTTC
TRBJ2-1,17,TRBV4-3,.,TRBD2,CASSPAPSGTRNNEQFF,TGCGCCAGCAGCCCGGCTCCTTCCGGGACTAGAAATAATGAGCAGTTCTTC
TRBJ2-2,16,TRBV19,.,TRBD2,CASSPPGRANTGELFF,TGTGCCAGTAGTCCCCCGGGGAGGGCGAACACCGGGGAGCTGTTTTTT
TRBJ2-3,15,TRBV5-4,.,.,CASSLVAGGTDTQYF,TGTGCCAGCAGCTTGGTAGCAGGGGGCACAGATACGCAGTATTTT
TRBJ2-7,13,TRBV2,.,.,CASTPGVSYEQYF,TGTGCCAGCACCCCGGGGGTCTCCTACGAGCAGTACTTC
TRBJ2-2,17,TRBV5-1,once,TRBD2,CASSLRGLAGPPGELFF,TGCGCCAGCAGCTTAAGGGGGCTAGCGGGGCCCCCCGGGGAGCTGTTTTTT
TRBJ1-2,13,TRBV10-3,.,.,CAISGDSNYGYTF,TGTGCCATCAGTGGGGACTCTAACTATGGCTACACCTTC
TRBJ2-1,14,TRBV5-1,.,TRBD2,CASLAGAGGYEQFF,TGCGCCAGCTTGGCGGGAGCTGGGGGGTATGAGCAGTTCTTC
TRBJ2-1,16,TRBV19,.,TRBD1,CASRSLLGQKYNEQFF,TGTGCCAGTAGATCGTTATTGGGACAGAAATACAATGAGCAGTTCTTC
TRBJ2-3,17,TRBV4-1,.,TRBD2,CASRGTSGGTSTDTQYF,TGCGCCAGCAGGGGGACTAGCGGAGGAACTAGCACAGATACGCAGTATTTT
TRBJ2-7,17,TRBV18,.,TRBD1,CASSPRPGQGTSYEQYF,TGTGCCAGCTCACCCCGACCGGGACAGGGCACCTCCTACGAGCAGTACTTC
TRBJ2-7,14,TRBV6-6,once,.,CASSYREWPYEQYF,TGTGCCAGCAGTTACAGGGAGTGGCCCTACGAGCAGTACTTC
TRBJ2-1,16,TRBV9,once,.,CASSTRTDLPYNEQFF,TGTGCCAGCAGCACCCGGACAGACCTCCCCTACAATGAGCAGTTCTTC
TRBJ1-1,13,TRBV7-3,.,.,CASRVLRDTEAFF,TGTGCCAGCAGGGTGCTGCGGGACACTGAAGCTTTCTTT
TRBJ2-3,15,TRBV10-2,.,.,CASTKGGRSTDTQYF,TGCGCCAGCACCAAAGGAGGGCGCTCCACAGATACGCAGTATTTT
TRBJ2-7,14,TRBV6-1,.,TRBD1,CASSRNRGPYEQYF,TGTGCCAGCAGTCGCAACAGGGGGCCCTACGAGCAGTACTTC
TRBJ2-1,16,TRBV6-5,.,.,CASSYSTGPTYNEQFF,TGTGCCAGCAGTTACTCAACGGGTCCAACCTACAATGAGCAGTTCTTC
TRBJ2-1,13,TRBV5-1,few,.,CASSVSGRNEQFF,TGCGCCAGCAGCGTGTCAGGAAGAAATGAGCAGTTCTTC
TRBJ2-1,13,TRBV28,.,TRBD2,CATGTSDYNEQFF,TGTGCCACCGGGACTAGCGATTACAATGAGCAGTTCTTC
TRBJ2-1,15,TRBV7-2,.,TRBD2,CASSPRTSGVNEQFF,TGTGCCAGCAGCCCGAGGACTAGCGGGGTTAATGAGCAGTTCTTC
TRBJ2-7,16,TRBV2,.,TRBD2,CASSERAGLGSSEQYF,TGTGCCAGCAGTGAAAGGGCGGGACTAGGCTCCAGCGAGCAGTACTTC
TRBJ1-6,12,TRBV7-9,.,.,CASSLAESPLHF,TGTGCCAGCAGCTTAGCGGAGTCACCCCTCCACTTT
TRBJ2-3,16,TRBV30,.,TRBD2,CAWRVKRGERTDTQYF,TGTGCCTGGAGAGTAAAGCGGGGGGAGAGGACAGATACGCAGTATTTT
TRBJ1-4,14,TRBV4-2,.,.,CASSQDQANEKLFF,TGTGCCAGCAGCCAAGATCAGGCTAATGAAAAACTGTTTTTT
TRBJ2-7,16,TRBV14,.,.,CASSQGIAWSSYEQYF,TGTGCCAGCAGCCAAGGCATAGCTTGGAGCTCCTACGAGCAGTACTTC